The 8 T cell receptor beta chains given below trace back to one sample, sequenced in a study of shared clonotypes between healthy human individuals. Libraries were prepared by immunoSEQ multiplex PCR; TCRdb keeps only in-frame clonotypes and omits some of them. Of roughly 1,800,000 clones in the sample, approximately 95% were seen once. Terminally differentiated effector memory CD45RA+ cells were left out of the naive CD8 fraction, which was CD45RO-negative and positively selected for CCR7. Input material: naive CD8+ T cells sorted from blood. All receptors come from a man aged 18 to 30 in good health.

V and J are TRBV9 and TRBJ2-7; D may match TRBD1 or TRBD2 (5 bases each). Germline CDR1 reads SGDLS; CDR2 reads YYNGEE. The V gene lost 6 bases and the J gene lost 1 base, with 17 bases spanning the gap. The CDR3 consists of 15 residues. CDR3 amino acids: CASINLGTASYEQYF. The CDR3, as DNA: TGTGCCAGCATTAATCTGGGGACGGCATCCTACGAGCAGTACTTC. The full variable domain, rest sourced from reference TRBV9 and TRBJ2-7, is DSGVTQTPKHLITATGQRVTLRCSPRSGDLSVYWYQQSLDQGLQFLIQYYNGEERAKGNILERFSAQQFPDLHSELNLSSLELGDSALYFCASINLGTASYEQYFGPGTRLTVT.

The chain employs TRBV7-9 and TRBJ2-7, with no clear D. Trimming removed 5 bases from V and 4 bases from J, with 6 bases in between. The germline gives CDR1 SEHNR, CDR2 FQNEAQ (reference sequence). CDR3 length equals 11 residues. CDR3 in amino acids: CASSNAYEQYF. The CDR3 DNA reads TGTGCCAGCAGCAATGCTTACGAGCAGTACTTC.

The chain couples TRBV27 to TRBJ2-2, with a weak D call TRBD1 (5 bases). The CDR3 has 14 amino acids. CDR1 is MNHEY and CDR2 is SMNVEV in the germline V gene (reference sequence). Trimming left V 7 bases short and J 3 bases short, with 12 bases between. The CDR3 loop is CASTGFMDTGELFF. DNA for the CDR3: TGTGCCAGCACAGGGTTCATGGACACCGGGGAGCTGTTTTTT.

V gene TRBV9 combines with J gene TRBJ2-7; D is possibly TRBD2 (5 bases). The CDR3 covers 17 residues. V was shortened by 4 bases and J by 1 base, with 21 bases between the two germline ends. Germline V CDR1 and CDR2: SGDLS, YYNGEE. The CDR3 here is CASSTSSETSGSYEQYF. Here the CDR3 DNA reads TGTGCCAGCAGCACCTCTTCAGAGACGTCGGGATCCTACGAGCAGTACTTC.

The J gene is TRBJ2-7, the V gene TRBV5-8; 9 positions agree with TRBD1. Germline loops: CDR1 SGHTS, CDR2 YDEGEE. CDR3 length: 16 residues. J lost 1 base, V lost 5 bases, and 10 bases had no gene match. CDR3 in amino acids: CASSPGTGTSSYEQYF. Written as DNA, the CDR3 is TGTGCCAGCAGTCCCGGGACAGGGACATCTTCCTACGAGCAGTACTTC.

The CDR3 protein is CASSLDPSVGETQYF. CDR3 nucleotides: TGTGCCAGCAGCTTAGATCCCTCGGTGGGAGAGACCCAGTACTTC. The gene calls are TRBV11-2 and TRBJ2-5; the D is unclear. CDR3 size: 15 residues. V dropped 0 bases and J dropped 4 bases, with 12 bases sitting between them. Germline V CDR1 and CDR2: SGHAT, FQNNGV.

The J gene is TRBJ2-2, the V gene TRBV11-2, with 11 bases identical to TRBD2. Germline loops: CDR1 SGHAT, CDR2 FQNNGV. This CDR3 is 18 amino acids long. Unmatched junction bases numbered 7, after V lost 4 bases and J lost 0 bases. CDR3 nucleotide sequence: TGTGCCAGCAGCTCATGGGCTAGCGGGAGGTCGAACACCGGGGAGCTGTTTTTT. This codes for CASSSWASGRSNTGELFF.

V gene TRBV10-3 combines with J gene TRBJ2-5; D is ambiguous. V lost 3 bases, J lost 2 bases, and 4 bases lay in between. CDR1 ENHRY and CDR2 SYGVKD come from the germline V gene. The CDR3 extends over 12 amino acids. CDR3 loop: CAISEAQETQYF. In DNA form, the CDR3 reads TGTGCCATCAGTGAAGCTCAAGAGACCCAGTACTTC.